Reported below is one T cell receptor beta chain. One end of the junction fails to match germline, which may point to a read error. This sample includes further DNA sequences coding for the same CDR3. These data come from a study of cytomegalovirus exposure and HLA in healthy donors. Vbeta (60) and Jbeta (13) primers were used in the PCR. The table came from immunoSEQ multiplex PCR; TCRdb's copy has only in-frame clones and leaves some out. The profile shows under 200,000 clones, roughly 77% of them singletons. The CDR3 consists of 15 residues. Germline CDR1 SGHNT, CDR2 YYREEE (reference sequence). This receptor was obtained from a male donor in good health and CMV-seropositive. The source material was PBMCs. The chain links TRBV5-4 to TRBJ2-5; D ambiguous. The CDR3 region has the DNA TGCGCCAGCAGCTTGGCCTCAGTGTCTCAAGAGACCCAGTACTTC. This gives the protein CASSLASVSQETQYF. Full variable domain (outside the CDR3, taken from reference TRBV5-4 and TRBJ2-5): ETGVTQSPTHLIKTRGQQVTLRCSSQSGHNTVSWYQQALGQGPQFIFQYYREEENGRGNFPPRFSGLQFPNYSSELNVNALELDDSALYLCASSLASVSQETQYFGPGTRLLVL.